The TCR beta chain described here comes from a study of graft-versus-host responses after intestinal transplantation (TCRdb year 2021). Looking at the study overall: The transplants that recipients got were multivisceral, liver-intestinal, or isolated intestinal. After intestinal transplantation, graft-versus-host and host-versus-graft alloreactive T cell clones were followed in the graft, circulation and bone marrow using bulk TCR-beta CDR3 sequencing. Donor T cell macrochimerism was defined as a peak of at least 4% donor T cells among recipient peripheral blood mononuclear cells. Rather than being sequenced by the commercial service, samples from a few later patients were sequenced in-house on an Illumina MiSeq and processed with MiXCR. To identify alloreactive clones, pre-transplant mixed lymphocyte reaction products were sequenced and compared with unstimulated pre-transplant donor and recipient T cells. A cohort of approximately 24 intestinal transplant recipients, including one retransplant, was enrolled, and a few patients lacking pretransplant specimens were excluded. Every recipient was given anti-thymocyte globulin induction, then maintenance tacrolimus and steroids for 3 to 4 years. Overall study outcomes, separate from this receptor: GvH clones turned up in recipient bone marrow, with some appearing earlier in ileal mucosa or blood, a pattern consistent with an intestinal mucosal origin. The relatively low number and heterogeneity of intestinal transplant patients limited the conclusions. In the allografts of patients with donor T cell macrochimerism, GvH to HvG T cell clonal ratios were high. Peak levels of circulating GvH clones were associated with declines in HvG clones early after transplant.

Library construction relied on the immunoSEQ multiplex PCR assay. High-throughput TCR-beta CDR3 sequencing of genomic DNA from most patients was performed by Adaptive Biotechnologies. In the paper's pipeline: TCR sequencing data were retrieved from Adaptive's ImmunoSEQ software for 15 to 20 patients, whereas a few other patients were processed with MiXCR and VDJtools. CDR3 nucleotide sequences shared by donor and recipient were removed because the origin of these sequences could not be assigned. Alloreactive clones required at least 2-fold expansion over unstimulated cells and minimum CFSE-low frequency of 0.002% (template counts) or 0.001% (read counts). Mappable clones were those detected in sequenced pre-transplant spleen, lymph node, or MLR CFSE-low populations of the donor or recipient. Cumulative frequency of alloreactive clones was calculated as a percentage of all sequences weighted by copy number. TCRdb carries this immuneACCESS record with in-frame sequences only. Its versions omit some clonotypes, under half of them owing to an unresolved V gene in the studies checked, with the rest unexplained. Clone size and the V and J calls come from that table; the DNA yielded D and trimming. The sample table holds around 30,000 clones, of which around 94% were seen once. The ten largest account for 0.7% to 0.85% of the sample.

With regard to this clone: The antigen this receptor binds is unknown. There are no base qualities to consult, and no much larger clone falls within one base.

Blood samples were collected up to 4 times in the first month after transplant and then at least monthly when available. At the junction V is shortened by 0 bases and J by 6 bases; bases outside the gene matches: 1. The germline V gene (reference sequence) supplies CDR1 SGHNT and CDR2 YYREEE. From cysteine to phenylalanine, the CDR3 is 13 amino acids long. Just CDR3 DNA is preserved here, 39 bases in frame from base 1. The TCR comes from a human patient who received an intestinal transplant, so some T cells may come from the graft donor. The chain is assembled from TRBV5-4 and TRBJ2-3, with 7 central nucleotides matching TRBD2. Material: PBMCs, obtained just over 65 days after intestinal transplant. The CDR3 reads as follows: CASSLELADTQYF. Here is the DNA: TGTGCCAGCAGCTTGGAACTAGCGGATACGCAGTATTTT. The full variable domain, completed from the reference TRBV5-4 and TRBJ2-3 proteins outside the CDR3, reads ETGVTQSPTHLIKTRGQQVTLRCSSQSGHNTVSWYQQALGQGPQFIFQYYREEENGRGNFPPRFSGLQFPNYSSELNVNALELDDSALYLCASSLELADTQYFGPGTRLTVL.